These 14 T cell receptor beta chains were all obtained from the same sample, sequenced in a study of blood T cell repertoires in COVID-19 (dated by TCRdb to about 2020). The library was built by means of the immunoSEQ multiplex PCR assay. TCRdb carries this immuneACCESS record with in-frame sequences only. Its versions omit some clonotypes, under half of them owing to an unresolved V gene in the studies checked, with the rest unexplained. This sample gives 85,000 to 100,000 clones in total; about nine tenths of them show up just once. The ten largest account for around 1.7% of the sample. The sequenced sample consisted of peripheral blood. Every receptor here comes from a man in his 60s with acute or convalescent COVID-19.

The chain links TRBV3-1 (or the pseudogene TRBV3-2) to TRBJ1-3; D unresolved. Deletions cut 3 bases from V and 3 bases from J, with 6 bases between. Germline V gene lookup returns CDR1 LGHDT and CDR2 YNNKEL (reference sequence). The CDR3 length is 13 residues. The CDR3 DNA reads as TGTGCCAGCAGCCACAGAAATGGAAACACCATATATTTT. Residues: CASSHRNGNTIYF.

This clone was counted a single time. DNA for the CDR3: TGTGCCAGCAGCTTACCTAGAGGCGTGAACACTGAAGCTTTCTTT. It specifies CASSLPRGVNTEAFF. The chain employs TRBV7-2 and TRBJ1-1, with D uncertain. Deletions cut 2 bases from V and 0 bases from J, with 10 bases between. Per germline, CDR1 SGHTA and CDR2 FQGNSA. The CDR3 consists of 15 residues.

The chain combines TRBV11-2 with TRBJ1-4; TRBD1 agrees at 7 bases. The CDR3 extends over 14 amino acids. Germline V gene lookup returns CDR1 SGHAT and CDR2 FQNNGV. V shed 3 bases, J shed 7 bases, and the junction held 5 bases outside the gene matches. In DNA form, the CDR3 reads TGTGCCAGCAGCTTCGCAGGGGGAGGTGAAAAACTGTTTTTT. Translating gives CASSFAGGGEKLFF.

The rearrangement joins TRBV7-2 to TRBJ2-1; 10 positions match TRBD2. After removal of 3 bases from V and 9 bases from J, the junction contained 8 bases not matched to a gene. Germline V gene lookup returns CDR1 SGHTA and CDR2 FQGNSA. The CDR3 extends over 15 amino acids. CDR3 sequence (DNA): TGTGCCAGCAGCTTTCCTAAAGCGGGGGGGCCTGAGCAGTTCTTC. This gives the protein CASSFPKAGGPEQFF.

The gene calls are TRBV19 and TRBJ1-1; the D is unclear. There are 13 residues in the CDR3. V was cut by 5 bases and J by 4 bases, with 11 bases left in between. CDR1 and CDR2 (germline): LNHDA, SQIVND (reference sequence). For the CDR3, the DNA is TGTGCCAGTAGTTTCCTGACGGGCACTGAAGCTTTCTTT. As protein: CASSFLTGTEAFF.

CDR3 DNA: TGTGCCAGCTCACCGGGAGTGAATCAGCCCCAGCATTTT. Residues: CASSPGVNQPQHF. V usage is TRBV18 and J usage is TRBJ1-5, with unresolved D. Per the germline V gene, CDR1 is KGHSH and CDR2 is LQKENI. The V and J ends lost 3 bases and 4 bases respectively, with 7 bases between them. The CDR3 runs 13 residues. Full variable domain (remainder filled in from reference TRBV18 and TRBJ1-5): NAGVMQNPRHLVRRRGQEARLRCSPMKGHSHVYWYRQLPEEGLKFMVYLQKENIIDESGMPKERFSAEFPKEGPSILRIQQVVRGDSAAYFCASSPGVNQPQHFGDGTRLSIL.

The chain couples TRBV28 to TRBJ1-4; D remains ambiguous. Germline CDR1 MDHEN, CDR2 SYDVKM. The CDR3 runs 15 residues. V dropped 5 bases and J dropped 2 bases, with 12 bases sitting between them. The CDR3 region has the DNA TGTGCCAGCAGTCCTCCCAGTGGTACTAATGAAAAACTGTTTTTT. Residues: CASSPPSGTNEKLFF.

The V and J genes are TRBV2 and TRBJ1-2; D is perhaps TRBD1 (6 bases). The germline CDR1 and CDR2 sequences are SNHLY and FYNNEI. This CDR3 spans 15 amino acids. V was clipped by 7 bases and J by 10 bases, with 25 bases between them. CDR3 coding DNA: TGTGCCAGCACCACCGGGTGGGGACAAGCGATAAACTACACCTTC. Amino acid sequence: CASTTGWGQAINYTF.

This rearrangement joins TRBV5-6 to TRBJ2-7; D perhaps matches TRBD1 (6 bases). This CDR3 spans 15 amino acids. Germline V gene data show CDR1 as SGHDT and CDR2 as YYEEEE. Trimming removed 0 bases from V and 7 bases from J, with 17 bases in between. The CDR3 nucleotides read TGTGCCAGCAGCTTGGGGGGGACAATAAGTTGGGAGCAGTACTTC. Encoded protein: CASSLGGTISWEQYF.

This clone was counted only a few times. The chain couples TRBV11-2 to TRBJ1-3, with 8 bases matching TRBD1. After removal of 6 bases from V and 0 bases from J, the junction contained 4 bases not matched to a gene. The germline V gene encodes CDR1 SGHAT and CDR2 FQNNGV. This CDR3 has 15 amino acids. This CDR3 reads CASSQTGVSGNTIYF. CDR3 nucleotide sequence: TGTGCCAGCAGTCAGACAGGGGTCTCTGGAAACACCATATATTTT.

The chain carries TRBV5-1 and TRBJ1-2; D remains ambiguous. Between the trimmed V and J ends, which lost 1 base and 2 bases, there was a span of 12 bases. Germline values: CDR1 SGHRS, CDR2 YFSETQ. The CDR3 consists of 15 residues. CDR3 bases: TGCGCCAGCAGCTTGATCCCAAATGCGAACTATGGCTACACCTTC. Translating it yields CASSLIPNANYGYTF.

This rearrangement joins TRBV2 to TRBJ2-5, with D maybe TRBD1 (5 bases). This CDR3 is 10 amino acids long. Germline CDR1 SNHLY, CDR2 FYNNEI. The CDR3 coding sequence is TGTGTTACAGGCCAAGAGACCCAGTACTTC. Protein: CVTGQETQYF.

The chain recombines TRBV6-5 with TRBJ1-1; D not resolved. V lost 5 bases, J lost 4 bases, and 11 bases lay in between. This CDR3 is 13 amino acids long. Germline V gene sequence: CDR1 MNHEY, CDR2 SVGAGI. The CDR3 loop is CASSLESATEAFF. DNA for the CDR3: TGTGCCAGCAGTCTGGAGAGTGCCACTGAAGCTTTCTTT.

This clone was observed a single time. J is TRBJ1-5 and V is TRBV7-8; TRBD1 matches 7 bases. V lost 6 bases and J lost 6; bases outside the gene matches: 8. Germline CDR1 and CDR2: SGHVS and FQNEAQ. This CDR3 spans 14 amino acids. CDR3 sequence reads: CASRAGGGFQPQHF. The CDR3 region has the DNA TGTGCCAGCAGGGCCGGAGGGGGCTTTCAGCCCCAGCATTTT. Full variable domain (outside the CDR3, taken from reference TRBV7-8 and TRBJ1-5): GAGVSQSPRYKVAKRGQDVALRCDPISGHVSLFWYQQALGQGPEFLTYFQNEAQLDKSGLPSDRFFAERPEGSVSTLKIQRTQQEDSAVYLCASRAGGGFQPQHFGDGTRLSIL.